This T cell receptor beta chain was sequenced in a study of shared T cell receptors in the human thymus. V dropped 4 bases and J dropped 7; count of bases not matched to a gene: 3. Looked up from germline, CDR1 is KGHSH and CDR2 is LQKENI. CDR3 length equals 14 residues. Sequencing was performed with immunoSEQ multiplex PCR; in TCRdb, only in-frame clones are kept and a portion is missing. The profile covers over 650,000 clones, with 87% appearing a single time and about 0.0094% taken by the ten largest. These data were also reused for a study on human thymus T cells. That investigation notes: Apparent skewing of V and J gene usage characterized both thymic and blood repertoires.

This receptor was obtained from a boy younger than two with a congenital heart defect. J is TRBJ2-7 and V is TRBV18, with 14 bases lining up with TRBD2. Sequenced input: thymocytes. The CDR3 spells CASSRGLAGDEQYF. The CDR3 DNA is TGTGCCAGCTCACGGGGACTAGCGGGAGATGAGCAGTACTTC.